The entry that follows covers one T cell receptor (beta chain) sequence. The data stem from a study of control samples from healthy donors and cancer patients. Here immunoSEQ multiplex PCR was the method, and the copy in TCRdb shows in-frame clones only, minus some. The sample holds under 450,000 clones, more than 80% seen once. V shed 0 bases and J 4 bases; nucleotides not matched to a gene: 6. The germline gives CDR1 LGHNA, CDR2 YNFKEQ. The CDR3 totals 15 residues. The sample taken for sequencing was PBMCs. The source is a man aged 35 to 55 with head and neck cancer. The chain links TRBV4-2 to TRBJ2-7; TRBD2 agrees at 7 bases. In DNA form, the CDR3 reads TGTGCCAGCAGCCAAGATAAAGGGACTAATTACGAGCAGTACTTC. It codes for CASSQDKGTNYEQYF.